These 18 T cell receptor beta chains came from one sample sequenced in a study of CXCR3-negative and CXCR3-positive naive CD8 T cells (dated by TCRdb to about 2019). TCRdb shows the sequencer as NextSeq 550. The Human TCR Profiling Kit (MiLaboratory) was used to prepare UMI-labeled 5' RACE TRB cDNA libraries. The reads, reprocessed by TCRdb, yield one row per CDR3 protein sequence and no DNA. This sample's clone table shows more than 65,000 distinct CDR3 sequences. Of the sample, 1.5% falls within the top ten clones. Sequencing was performed on naive CXCR3- CD8+ T cells from blood. The cell subset or site label on this specimen signifies: CD45RO-CCR7+CD27+CD95- naive CD8+ T cells lacking CXCR3 (TNR3-). The receptors here all came from a human donor in good health. Some clones in this sample may be carry-over from other donors' samples.

The CDR3 spells CASSFGGTEAFF. The chain combines TRBV12-3 or TRBV12-4 with TRBJ1-1. The CDR3 sequence is 12 residues long.

The genes are TRBV7-2 and TRBJ1-2; absent DNA, TCRdb's TRBD1 call cannot be checked. The CDR3 spans 17 residues. Looked up from germline, CDR1 is SGHTA and CDR2 is FQGNSA. CDR3: CASSPPTPDRANYGYTF.

The CDR3 loop reads CASSQTREEETQYF. The chain uses TRBV4-3 and TRBJ2-5; with no DNA, the TCRdb D assignment of TRBD2 cannot be verified. The germline gives CDR1 LGHNA, CDR2 YSLEER. The CDR3 loop spans 14 amino acids.

The chain joins TRBV15 to TRBJ2-7; there is no DNA to check the TCRdb D call of TRBD1. This CDR3 has 17 residues. The germline V gene encodes CDR1 LNHNV and CDR2 YYDKDF (reference sequence). CDR3 in amino acids: CATSRERSSGTPYEQYF.

The chain carries TRBV29-1 and TRBJ2-7; the D gene TCRdb calls, TRBD2, cannot be checked with no DNA. Germline V gives CDR1 SQVTM, CDR2 ANQGSEA. CDR3 length: 13 residues. CDR3 amino acids: CSVLAERNNEQYF.

V is TRBV28 and J is TRBJ2-5; with no DNA, the TCRdb D assignment of TRBD2 cannot be verified. Germline V gene sequence: CDR1 MDHEN, CDR2 SYDVKM. This CDR3 spans 16 amino acids. The chain's CDR3 is CASSSMGPNDQETQYF.

The rearrangement links TRBV7-6 to TRBJ1-1. CDR1 and CDR2 from the germline V gene are SGHVS and FNYEAQ. There are 16 residues in the CDR3. CDR3 sequence reads: CASSLISYTMNTEAFF.

This chain links TRBV20-1 with TRBJ2-3. CDR1 DFQATT and CDR2 SNEGSKA come from the germline V gene (reference sequence). The CDR3 spans 13 residues. CDR3 sequence: CSAEGEYTDTQYF.

This chain uses TRBV29-1 with TRBJ2-2; no DNA is available, so the TRBD2 call from TCRdb remains unchecked. This CDR3 is built from 13 residues. Germline CDR1 reads SQVTM; CDR2 reads ANQGSEA. The CDR3 loop reads CSVLAANTGELFF.

J is TRBJ1-1 and V is TRBV7-9. The CDR3 spans 11 residues. From germline, CDR1 is SEHNR and CDR2 FQNEAQ (reference sequence). Here the CDR3 reads CASSLVDEAFF.

V gene TRBV6-2 or TRBV6-3 combines with J gene TRBJ2-1. Germline loops: CDR1 MNHEY, CDR2 SVGEGT. The CDR3 sequence is 15 residues long. The CDR3: CASSYILAAYNEQFF.

The V gene is TRBV7-2, the J gene TRBJ2-2; TCRdb's D call, TRBD1, is unchecked because there is no DNA. This CDR3 comprises 14 residues. Per germline, CDR1 SGHTA and CDR2 FQGNSA. The CDR3 is CASSPLGGSGELFF.

V gene TRBV5-6 combines with J gene TRBJ1-2; without DNA, the TCRdb call of TRBD1 cannot be checked. Per germline, CDR1 SGHDT and CDR2 YYEEEE. The CDR3 runs 15 residues. This CDR3 is CASSLVQEAGYGYTF.

The chain carries TRBV12-3 or TRBV12-4 and TRBJ1-3; the TRBD1 assignment by TCRdb is unverifiable without DNA. CDR3 size: 14 residues. The CDR3 reads CASNKGVTGNTIYF.

The chain combines TRBV5-1 with TRBJ2-7; TCRdb indicates TRBD2, and absent DNA this call remains unverified. Germline CDR1 and CDR2: SGHRS and YFSETQ. The CDR3 sequence is 15 residues long. This CDR3 is CASSFSGRESYEQYF.

CDR3 sequence reads: CASSPLAGESGANVLTF. The J gene is TRBJ2-6, the V gene TRBV18; the D call of TRBD2 rests on TCRdb alone, since no DNA is present to check it. Germline V lookup: CDR1 KGHSH, CDR2 LQKENI. This CDR3 spans 17 amino acids.

This chain uses TRBV11-2 with TRBJ2-1; lacking DNA, the TRBD1 call made by TCRdb goes unchecked. This CDR3 is 17 amino acids long. The germline gives CDR1 SGHAT, CDR2 FQNNGV. The CDR3 spells CASSLEQSIAGYNEQFF.

The chain uses TRBV5-1 and TRBJ2-1. CDR1 and CDR2 from the germline V gene are SGHRS and YFSETQ. The CDR3 covers 12 residues. The CDR3 sequence: CASSWGYNEQFF. Supplemented by reference TRBV5-1 and TRBJ2-1, the full variable domain reads KAGVTQTPRYLIKTRGQQVTLSCSPISGHRSVSWYQQTPGQGLQFLFEYFSETQRNKGNFPGRFSGRQFSNSRSEMNVSTLELGDSALYLCASSWGYNEQFFGPGTRLTVL.